What follows are 9 T cell receptor beta chains derived from one specimen sequenced in a study of early T cells in non-severe SARS-CoV-2 infection. TCRdb reprocessed the 5' RACE reads with MiXCR, giving one entry per CDR3 protein. This sample has around 68,000 distinct CDR3 sequences, with about 12% found just once. Sequencing was performed on whole blood, taken at baseline. These receptors came from an adult who was a healthcare worker with PCR-confirmed SARS-CoV-2 infection or an uninfected control (not recorded which).

The rearrangement links TRBV20-1 to TRBJ2-1; possibly TRBD1 for D (6 bases). V was cut by 2 bases and J by 2 bases, with 16 bases left in between. This CDR3 is 16 amino acids long. Germline values: CDR1 DFQATT, CDR2 SNEGSKA (reference sequence). The CDR3 protein is CSARRASGVPYNEQFF. DNA of the CDR3: TGCAGTGCTAGACGGGCGTCAGGGGTCCCCTACAATGAGCAGTTCTTC.

The sample holds many counts of this clonotype. J is TRBJ1-1 and V is TRBV12-3 or TRBV12-4; unclear D gene. Deletions cut 6 bases from V and 3 bases from J, with 11 bases between. This CDR3 is 13 amino acids long. CDR3 bases: TGTGCCAGCAGCCCCCAGGACTACACTGAAGCTTTCTTT. This sequence encodes CASSPQDYTEAFF.

This clonotype occurred many times. V is TRBV11-2 and J is TRBJ2-1; D unresolved. Germline CDR1 is SGHAT and CDR2 is FQNNGV. V lost 2 bases, J lost 0 bases, and 11 bases lay in between. The CDR3 runs 16 residues. The DNA for the CDR3 is TGTGCCAGCAGCTTAAGGGCGGATCGCTCCTACAATGAGCAGTTCTTC. It codes for CASSLRADRSYNEQFF.

This clonotype was picked up many times. The chain combines TRBV4-3 with TRBJ2-6; D might be TRBD1 (6 bases). This CDR3 is 17 amino acids long. V shed 0 bases and J shed 1 base, with 10 bases lying between them. Germline V gives CDR1 LGHNA, CDR2 YSLEER. The CDR3 sequence is CASSQEAGASGANVLTF. The CDR3 DNA follows: TGCGCCAGCAGCCAAGAAGCAGGGGCGTCTGGGGCCAACGTCCTGACTTTC.

This clonotype was seen many times. The chain carries TRBV9 and TRBJ2-7; D unclear. Germline loops: CDR1 SGDLS, CDR2 YYNGEE. The CDR3 covers 14 residues. Trimming shortened V by 2 bases and J by 5 bases, and 14 bases separated the two germline ends. CDR3 in amino acids: CASSVRAPSNEQYF. As DNA, the CDR3 is TGTGCCAGCAGCGTTCGGGCACCCAGTAACGAGCAGTACTTC. Full variable domain (missing parts from reference TRBV9 and TRBJ2-7): DSGVTQTPKHLITATGQRVTLRCSPRSGDLSVYWYQQSLDQGLQFLIQYYNGEERAKGNILERFSAQQFPDLHSELNLSSLELGDSALYFCASSVRAPSNEQYFGPGTRLTVT.

This clonotype ranks as medium-sized. In DNA, the CDR3 is TGTGCCAGCAGCCTCACAGGGGGCACTGAAGCTTTCTTT. Amino acid sequence: CASSLTGGTEAFF. This rearrangement joins TRBV7-9 to TRBJ1-1; 8 nucleotides align to TRBD1. CDR3 length: 13 amino acids. J gave up 4 bases and V 5 bases, and 3 bases lay outside the gene matches. Germline V gene sequence: CDR1 SEHNR, CDR2 FQNEAQ (reference sequence).

CDR3: CASRTSHEQYF. The CDR3 nucleotides are TGTGCCAGCAGGACTAGCCACGAGCAGTACTTC. This chain links TRBV27 with TRBJ2-7; 7 bases agree with TRBD2. The CDR3 runs 11 residues. Germline CDR1 and CDR2: MNHEY and SMNVEV (reference sequence). J lost 5 bases, V lost 6 bases, and 1 base had no gene match.

This clonotype was counted a few times. The rearrangement joins TRBV6-5 to TRBJ2-7; either TRBD1 or TRBD2 may fit D (6 bases each). Germline lookup yields CDR1 MNHEY and CDR2 SVGAGI. The CDR3 runs 14 residues. Trimming pared 6 bases from V and 2 bases from J, leaving 14 bases between. The CDR3 sequence is CASRSRGPAYEQYF. DNA for the CDR3: TGTGCCAGCAGATCACGGGGGCCTGCCTACGAGCAGTACTTC.

This clonotype was detected only a few times. The CDR3 loop reads CASSYGGSEDEQYF. The CDR3, as DNA: TGTGCCAGCAGTTACGGCGGGAGCGAGGACGAGCAGTACTTC. The J gene is TRBJ2-7, the V gene TRBV6-6, with TRBD2 identical over 7 bases. This CDR3 region has 14 residues. Losses at the gene ends were 2 bases for V and 5 bases for J; bases not matched to a gene: 6. Germline loops: CDR1 MNHNY, CDR2 SVGAGI (reference sequence).